A selection of T cell receptor beta chains follows, all from one sample in a study of blood T cell repertoires in COVID-19. Assay: immunoSEQ multiplex PCR; the TCRdb copy retains only in-frame clones and omits some. The table shows about 170,000 clones, with about four fifths occurring only once. Material: peripheral blood. The receptors derive from a woman at least 80 years old with COVID-19, enrolled during active disease. Both conserved end residues are part of each CDR3.

>TRBV10-3
CAAQGTGDEKLFF
>TRBV18
CASSPPTGLSSPLHF
>TRBV6-5
CASRLTGLHGYTF
>TRBV10-3
CAISAGQGLSISYNSPLHF
>TRBV9
CASSTRGARSDTQYF
>TRBV5-4
CASRDRPGDYGYTF
>TRBV5-1
CASSYGTGRNEQYF
>TRBV9
CASSARQGVRYEQYF
>TRBV6-6
CASSLRTSGSTDTQYF
>TRBV12-3/TRBV12-4
CASSWVPRGEQYF
>TRBV3-1/TRBV3-2
CASSQGQGETEAFF
>TRBV7-9
CASSLAPPQQETQYF
>TRBV2
CASSGLASVQRGEQFF
>TRBV2
CASCSLTDSNEQFF
>TRBV2
CASLWANYGYTF
>TRBV3-1/TRBV3-2
CASSRTPRTGNTIYF
>TRBV11-1
CASSYNRGRSEQFF
>TRBV3-1/TRBV3-2
CASSQDTGVQETQYF